The 22 T cell receptor beta chains given below trace back to one sample, sequenced in a study of T cell responses to AZD1222 COVID-19 vaccine. TCRdb keeps only in-frame clones here, not all; method: immunoSEQ multiplex PCR. The repertoire holds around 150,000 clones, with around 94% as singletons. The sample consisted of peripheral blood, taken on day 0 of AZD1222 vaccination. The receptors originated from an adult in good health.

The J gene is TRBJ1-4, the V gene TRBV12-5; D gene uncertain. CDR1 LGHNT and CDR2 FRNRAP come from the germline V gene. This CDR3 spans 16 amino acids. V was trimmed by 5 bases and J by 0 bases, leaving 13 bases between them. CDR3 amino acids: CASGLLVGATNEKLFF. The CDR3 nucleotides are TGTGCTAGTGGTCTCCTCGTGGGTGCAACTAATGAAAAACTGTTTTTT.

V is TRBV7-9 and J is TRBJ1-6; TRBD1 might be the D (5 bases). V shed 5 bases and J shed 5 bases, with 19 bases lying between them. The CDR3 loop spans 17 amino acids. Per the germline V gene, CDR1 is SEHNR and CDR2 is FQNEAQ (reference sequence). The CDR3 region is CASSPRDGAANNSPLHF. Written as DNA, the CDR3 is TGTGCCAGCAGCCCCCGGGACGGGGCGGCCAATAATTCACCCCTCCACTTT. Complete variable domain (other parts from reference TRBV7-9 and TRBJ1-6): DTGVSQNPRHKITKRGQNVTFRCDPISEHNRLYWYRQTLGQGPEFLTYFQNEAQLEKSRLLSDRFSAERPKGSFSTLEIQRTEQGDSAMYLCASSPRDGAANNSPLHFGNGTRLTVT.

The chain employs TRBV30 and TRBJ2-1; maybe TRBD1 (5 bases). Trimming stripped 0 bases from V and 3 bases from J, with 15 bases between. Germline V gene lookup returns CDR1 GTSNPN and CDR2 SVGIG (reference sequence). CDR3 length equals 16 residues. CDR3: CAWSVRRGDHYNEQFF. Here the CDR3 DNA reads TGTGCCTGGAGTGTACGAAGGGGTGATCACTACAATGAGCAGTTCTTC.

The genes are TRBV11-2 and TRBJ1-2, with D unresolved. Deletions cut 5 bases from V and 7 bases from J, with 11 bases between. The CDR3 is made up of 12 amino acids. Germline CDR1 and CDR2: SGHAT and FQNNGV. The CDR3 region has the DNA TGTGCCAGCAGCACCCGGACGAGTGGCTACACCTTC. Translation gives CASSTRTSGYTF.

The CDR3 loop reads CASSYPGWGTTEENIQYF. CDR3 DNA sequence: TGTGCCAGCAGCTACCCCGGGTGGGGGACGACCGAGGAAAACATTCAGTACTTC. The chain recombines TRBV11-2 with TRBJ2-4, with D tentatively TRBD1 or TRBD2 (5 bases each). From germline, CDR1 is SGHAT and CDR2 FQNNGV. CDR3 length equals 18 residues. The V gene lost 4 bases and the J gene lost 5 bases, with 24 bases spanning the gap.

V usage is TRBV30 and J usage is TRBJ1-2; no firm D call. The CDR3 totals 11 residues. CDR1 and CDR2 from the germline V gene are GTSNPN and SVGIG (reference sequence). The V end lost 6 bases, the J end lost 8 bases, and 13 bases lay between the germline ends. The CDR3 protein is CACIYKEGYTF. In DNA form, the CDR3 reads TGTGCCTGCATATACAAGGAGGGCTACACCTTC.

In nucleotides, the CDR3 is TGTGCCAGCAGTTACGGAAGAGGGAGGGGAGCCGGGGAGCTGTTTTTT. This gives the protein CASSYGRGRGAGELFF. The genes are TRBV6-5 and TRBJ2-2, with 7 bases lining up with TRBD2. Trimming removed 2 bases from V and 6 bases from J; junction bases left unmatched: 9. The CDR3 loop spans 16 amino acids. Germline CDR1 MNHEY, CDR2 SVGAGI.

The chain links TRBV10-3 to TRBJ1-4; D remains ambiguous. Germline loops: CDR1 ENHRY, CDR2 SYGVKD. Trimming took 2 bases from V and 1 from J, leaving 5 bases between them. The CDR3 covers 14 residues. The CDR3 loop reads CAISEGITNEKLFF. The DNA for the CDR3 is TGTGCCATCAGTGAGGGTATAACTAATGAAAAACTGTTTTTT.

The rearrangement joins TRBV12-5 to TRBJ1-3, with no clear D. Germline V gene lookup returns CDR1 LGHNT and CDR2 FRNRAP. The CDR3 covers 17 residues. Trimming shortened V by 6 bases and J by 4 bases, and 22 bases separated the two germline ends. The CDR3 sequence: CASGDPGNNLGGNTIYF. Written as DNA, the CDR3 is TGTGCTAGTGGAGACCCTGGTAACAACCTGGGGGGAAACACCATATATTTT.

In its sample, this clone was seen once. The chain joins TRBV19 to TRBJ1-2; no definite D call. Trimming left V 6 bases short and J 7 bases short, with 6 bases between. Germline V gene lookup returns CDR1 LNHDA and CDR2 SQIVND (reference sequence). CDR3 length: 10 amino acids. The CDR3 region is CASRQSGYTF. In nucleotides, the CDR3 is TGTGCCAGTAGGCAGAGTGGCTACACCTTC.

The V call is TRBV9, the J call TRBJ2-2, with 13 bases aligning to TRBD2. Trimming took 4 bases from V and 3 from J; bases not matched to a gene: 6. Germline V gene lookup returns CDR1 SGDLS and CDR2 YYNGEE. The CDR3 totals 17 residues. The CDR3 nucleotides are TGTGCCAGCAGCCGGGGACTAGCGGGGCCCTACACCGGGGAGCTGTTTTTT. As protein: CASSRGLAGPYTGELFF.

The genes are TRBV19 and TRBJ1-2; 8 nucleotides line up with TRBD1. Germline assignment: CDR1 LNHDA and CDR2 SQIVND (reference sequence). The CDR3 has 14 residues. With 4 bases clipped from V and 3 bases from J, the junction kept 4 bases outside the gene matches. Here the CDR3 DNA reads TGTGCCAGTAGTAGGACAGGGAAAGACTATGGCTACACCTTC. It encodes CASSRTGKDYGYTF. The variable domain in full, completed from reference TRBV19 and TRBJ1-2, reads DGGITQSPKYLFRKEGQNVTLSCEQNLNHDAMYWYRQDPGQGLRLIYYSQIVNDFQKGDIAEGYSVSREKKESFPLTVTSAQKNPTAFYLCASSRTGKDYGYTFGSGTRLTVV.

The chain recombines TRBV5-4 with TRBJ1-2; D is unclear. The V gene lost 1 base and the J gene lost 7 bases, with 14 bases spanning the gap. Germline V gene sequence: CDR1 SGHNT, CDR2 YYREEE (reference sequence). CDR3 length: 14 amino acids. CDR3: CASSLMGLGSGYTF. CDR3 nucleotides: TGTGCCAGCAGCTTGATGGGTTTAGGTTCTGGCTACACCTTC.

This rearrangement joins TRBV4-1 to TRBJ2-2; the D is unclear. Trimming took 0 bases from V and 7 from J, leaving 9 bases between them. The V gene's germline CDR1 is MGHRA and CDR2 YSYEKL. This CDR3 is built from 14 residues. In nucleotides, the CDR3 is TGCGCCAGCAGCCAAGATCAGAGGAGCGGGGAGCTGTTTTTT. It translates to CASSQDQRSGELFF.

CDR3 sequence: CASWDWAGAYNEQFF. In DNA form, the CDR3 reads TGTGCCAGCTGGGATTGGGCGGGAGCCTACAATGAGCAGTTCTTC. The gene calls are TRBV2 and TRBJ2-1, with TRBD2 matching over 7 bases. Per the germline V gene, CDR1 is SNHLY and CDR2 is FYNNEI. The CDR3 is 15 amino acids. J gave up 2 bases and V 8 bases, and 9 bases lay outside the gene matches. The full variable domain, with the rest looked up from reference TRBV2 and TRBJ2-1, is EPEVTQTPSHQVTQMGQEVILRCVPISNHLYFYWYRQILGQKVEFLVSFYNNEISEKSEIFDDQFSVERPDGSNFTLKIRSTKLEDSAMYFCASWDWAGAYNEQFFGPGTRLTVL.

The V and J genes are TRBV27 and TRBJ1-5; 8 bases agree with TRBD1. Germline values: CDR1 MNHEY, CDR2 SMNVEV (reference sequence). This CDR3 comprises 16 residues. V gave up 8 bases and J gave up 4 bases; unmatched junction bases: 13. CDR3 nucleotide sequence: TGTGCCAGCTCCCCCCAGGGGGCAATATTGAATCAGCCCCAGCATTTT. As protein: CASSPQGAILNQPQHF.

The chain has TRBV7-2 and TRBJ1-1; no reliable D call. The CDR3 length is 14 residues. Germline values: CDR1 SGHTA, CDR2 FQGNSA. V gave up 10 bases and J gave up 2 bases, with 17 bases separating them. The chain's CDR3 is CATTLLVLNTEAFF. The CDR3 nucleotides read TGTGCCACCACCCTCCTGGTCCTCAACACTGAAGCTTTCTTT.

The chain recombines TRBV11-2 with TRBJ1-6; 7 nucleotides line up with TRBD1. Germline CDR1 and CDR2: SGHAT and FQNNGV. CDR3 length: 15 amino acids. V shed 5 bases, J shed 9 bases, and the junction held 10 bases outside the gene matches. For the CDR3, the DNA is TGTGCCAGCAGCGGGGGGAGGGGGCCTTCTTCACCCCTCCACTTT. Amino acids: CASSGGRGPSSPLHF.

This clone occurred a few times. The chain uses TRBV5-1 and TRBJ2-7; 13 bases map to TRBD2. The V segment lost 4 bases and the J segment 6 bases; nucleotides outside the gene matches: 4. This CDR3 is 14 amino acids long. Per germline, CDR1 SGHRS and CDR2 YFSETQ. The CDR3: CASSELAGGREQYF. In DNA form, the CDR3 reads TGCGCCAGCAGCGAACTAGCGGGAGGGCGCGAGCAGTACTTC.

J is TRBJ1-5 and V is TRBV2; the D is unclear. This CDR3 contains 13 residues. CDR1 SNHLY and CDR2 FYNNEI come from the germline V gene. V gave up 6 bases and J gave up 4 bases, with 10 bases separating them. CDR3 loop: CASSEGGNQPQHF. The CDR3, as DNA: TGTGCCAGCAGCGAGGGCGGTAATCAGCCCCAGCATTTT.

The rearrangement uses TRBV9 and TRBJ1-3, with D tentatively TRBD1 (6 bases). Germline CDR1 SGDLS, CDR2 YYNGEE. The CDR3 is 15 amino acids. Between the trimmed V and J ends, which lost 3 bases and 3 bases, there was a span of 13 bases. CDR3 amino acids: CASSDDRIGGNTIYF. CDR3 nucleotides: TGTGCCAGCAGCGACGACAGGATTGGTGGAAACACCATATATTTT.

V gene TRBV11-2 combines with J gene TRBJ2-1; 9 bases are a match to TRBD2. The length of the CDR3 is 15 residues. V was clipped by 8 bases and J by 2 bases; unmatched bases: 7. CDR1 is SGHAT, CDR2 FQNNGV, per germline. CDR3 DNA: TGTGCCAGCTTGGGGGGCGGGAGGGCCTACAATGAGCAGTTCTTC. Translation: CASLGGGRAYNEQFF.